Only a few counts were recorded for the clone carrying this T cell receptor (beta chain). As yet, its antigen is unknown. This CDR3 comprises 13 residues. V shed 4 bases and J shed 2 bases, with 9 bases lying between them. Germline values: CDR1 KGHSH, CDR2 LQKENI. Sequenced by immunoSEQ multiplex PCR; TCRdb stores in-frame clones only, minus some. The repertoire has about 460,000 clones, about 74% of them found once; the top ten carry around 11%. The record originates from a study of shared clonotypes between healthy human individuals. General study results and limits: Since donors were few, the genetic and exposure-history diversity represented was limited.

The unsorted samples had approximately 90 million PBMCs used for genomic DNA. The clonotype originates from a woman aged 35 to 49 in good health. Some clones in this sample may be carry-over from other donors' samples. The chain recombines TRBV18 with TRBJ2-7; tentatively, D is TRBD1 (6 bases). Material: PBMCs. The CDR3 loop reads CASSLGQTYEQYF. DNA of the CDR3: TGTGCCAGCTCACTAGGACAGACCTACGAGCAGTACTTC.